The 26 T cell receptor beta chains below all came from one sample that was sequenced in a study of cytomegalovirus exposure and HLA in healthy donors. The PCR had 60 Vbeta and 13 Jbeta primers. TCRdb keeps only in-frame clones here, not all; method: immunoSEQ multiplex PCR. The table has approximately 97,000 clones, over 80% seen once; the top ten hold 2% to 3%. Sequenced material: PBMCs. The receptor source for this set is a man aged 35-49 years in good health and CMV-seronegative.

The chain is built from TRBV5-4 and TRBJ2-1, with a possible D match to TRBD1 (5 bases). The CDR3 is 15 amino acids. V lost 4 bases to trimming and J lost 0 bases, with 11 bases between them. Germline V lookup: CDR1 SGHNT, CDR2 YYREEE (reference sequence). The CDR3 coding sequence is TGTGCCAGCAGCCGACAGTCCCACTCCTACAATGAGCAGTTCTTC. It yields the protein CASSRQSHSYNEQFF.

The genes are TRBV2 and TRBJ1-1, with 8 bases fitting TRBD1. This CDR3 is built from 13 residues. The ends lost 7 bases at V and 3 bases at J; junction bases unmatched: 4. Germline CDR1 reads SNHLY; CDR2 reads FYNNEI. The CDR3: CASTTGEYTEAFF. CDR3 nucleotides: TGTGCCAGCACGACAGGGGAGTACACTGAAGCTTTCTTT.

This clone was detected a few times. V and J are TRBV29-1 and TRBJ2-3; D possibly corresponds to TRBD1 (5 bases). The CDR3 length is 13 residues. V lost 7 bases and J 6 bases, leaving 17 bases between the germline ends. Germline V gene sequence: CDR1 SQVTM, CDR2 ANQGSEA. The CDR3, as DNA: TGCAGCGCCCGACAGTTACCGGTGGATACGCAGTATTTT. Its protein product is CSARQLPVDTQYF.

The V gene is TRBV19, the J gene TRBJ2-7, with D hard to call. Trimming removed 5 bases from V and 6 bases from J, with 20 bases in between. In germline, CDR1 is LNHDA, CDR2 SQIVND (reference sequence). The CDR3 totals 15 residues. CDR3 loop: CASSFGSSRASEQYF. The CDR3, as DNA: TGTGCCAGTAGTTTCGGGTCCTCCCGTGCCTCCGAGCAGTACTTC.

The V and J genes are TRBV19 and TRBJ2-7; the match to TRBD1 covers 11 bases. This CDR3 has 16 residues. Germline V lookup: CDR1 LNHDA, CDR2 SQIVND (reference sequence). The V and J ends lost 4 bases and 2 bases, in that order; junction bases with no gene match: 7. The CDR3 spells CASSTFPGQGAYEQYF. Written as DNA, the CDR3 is TGTGCCAGTAGTACCTTCCCGGGACAGGGGGCCTACGAGCAGTACTTC.

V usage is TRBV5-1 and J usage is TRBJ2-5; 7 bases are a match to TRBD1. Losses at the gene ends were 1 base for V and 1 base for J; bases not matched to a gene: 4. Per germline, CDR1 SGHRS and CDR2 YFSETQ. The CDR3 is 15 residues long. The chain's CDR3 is CASSLQTGSQETQYF. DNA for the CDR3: TGCGCCAGCAGCTTGCAGACAGGGAGCCAAGAGACCCAGTACTTC.

This chain's CDR3 is CASIGRVSSYNEQFF. In nucleotides, the CDR3 is TGTGCCAGCATTGGCCGGGTGAGCTCCTACAATGAGCAGTTCTTC. The chain joins TRBV6-1 to TRBJ2-1; D is undetermined. The germline gives CDR1 MNHNS, CDR2 SASEGT. V gave up 7 bases and J gave up 0 bases, with 13 bases separating them. The CDR3 runs 15 residues.

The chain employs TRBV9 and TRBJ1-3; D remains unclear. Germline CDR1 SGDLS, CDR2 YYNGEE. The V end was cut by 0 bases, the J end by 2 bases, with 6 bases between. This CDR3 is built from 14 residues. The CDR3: CASSVGGTGNTIYF. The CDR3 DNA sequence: TGTGCCAGCAGCGTAGGAGGGACTGGAAACACCATATATTTT.

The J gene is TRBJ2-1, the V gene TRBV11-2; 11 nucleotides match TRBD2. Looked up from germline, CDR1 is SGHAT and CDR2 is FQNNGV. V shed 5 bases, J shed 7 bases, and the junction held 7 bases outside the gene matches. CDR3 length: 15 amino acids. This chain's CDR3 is CASSRSGGASNEQFF. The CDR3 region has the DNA TGTGCCAGCAGCCGTAGCGGGGGGGCCTCAAATGAGCAGTTCTTC.

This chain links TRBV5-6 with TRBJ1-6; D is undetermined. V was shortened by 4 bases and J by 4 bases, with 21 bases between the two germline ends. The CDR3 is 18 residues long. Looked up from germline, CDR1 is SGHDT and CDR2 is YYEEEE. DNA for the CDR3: TGTGCCAGCAGCCGGGGAGGAGCCTTACCCTTGTATAATTCACCCCTCCACTTT. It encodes CASSRGGALPLYNSPLHF. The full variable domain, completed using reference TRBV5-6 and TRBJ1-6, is DAGVTQSPTHLIKTRGQQVTLRCSPKSGHDTVSWYQQALGQGPQFIFQYYEEEERQRGNFPDRFSGHQFPNYSSELNVNALLLGDSALYLCASSRGGALPLYNSPLHFGNGTRLTVT.

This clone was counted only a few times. DNA for the CDR3: TGTGCCAGCAGCTCCCTTCGGGCAGGGGACTACGAGCAGTACTTC. It yields the protein CASSSLRAGDYEQYF. The chain employs TRBV7-9 and TRBJ2-7, with TRBD1 as a possible D gene (6 bases). V lost 4 bases and J lost 3, with 16 bases in between. Per the germline V gene, CDR1 is SEHNR and CDR2 is FQNEAQ (reference sequence). This CDR3 has 15 amino acids.

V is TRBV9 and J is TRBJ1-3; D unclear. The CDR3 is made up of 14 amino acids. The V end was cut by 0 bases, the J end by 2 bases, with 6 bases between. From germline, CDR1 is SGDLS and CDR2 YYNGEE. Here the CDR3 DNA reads TGTGCCAGCAGCGTAGGTACTCCTGGAAACACCATATATTTT. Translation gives CASSVGTPGNTIYF. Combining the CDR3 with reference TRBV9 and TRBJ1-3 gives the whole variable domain DSGVTQTPKHLITATGQRVTLRCSPRSGDLSVYWYQQSLDQGLQFLIQYYNGEERAKGNILERFSAQQFPDLHSELNLSSLELGDSALYFCASSVGTPGNTIYFGEGSWLTVV.

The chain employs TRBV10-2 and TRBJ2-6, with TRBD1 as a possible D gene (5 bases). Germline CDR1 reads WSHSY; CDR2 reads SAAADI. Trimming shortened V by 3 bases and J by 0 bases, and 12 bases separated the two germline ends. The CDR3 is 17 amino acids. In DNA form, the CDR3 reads TGCGCCAGCAGTGATTCCAGGGTAGGCTCTGGGGCCAACGTCCTGACTTTC. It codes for CASSDSRVGSGANVLTF.

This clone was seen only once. For the CDR3, the DNA is TGTGCCAGCAGCTTAGGTAGCTCCTACAATGAGCAGTTCTTC. Translation: CASSLGSSYNEQFF. The chain carries TRBV13 and TRBJ2-1; D unclear. This CDR3 is 14 amino acids long. V lost 0 bases and J lost 0, with 3 bases in between. Germline CDR1 reads PRHDT; CDR2 reads FYEKMQ (reference sequence).

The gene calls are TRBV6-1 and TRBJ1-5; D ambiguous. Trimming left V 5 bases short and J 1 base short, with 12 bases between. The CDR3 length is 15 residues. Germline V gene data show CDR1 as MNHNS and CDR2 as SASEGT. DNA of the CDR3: TGTGCCAGCAGTCCTCGGGGTGACAGCAATCAGCCCCAGCATTTT. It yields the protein CASSPRGDSNQPQHF.

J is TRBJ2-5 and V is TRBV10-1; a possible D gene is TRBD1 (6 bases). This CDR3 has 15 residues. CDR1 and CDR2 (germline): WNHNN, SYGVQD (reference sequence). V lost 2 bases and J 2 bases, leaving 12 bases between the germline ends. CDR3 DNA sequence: TGCGCCAGCAGTGAGCCTGCAGGGGAACAAGAGACCCAGTACTTC. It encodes CASSEPAGEQETQYF.

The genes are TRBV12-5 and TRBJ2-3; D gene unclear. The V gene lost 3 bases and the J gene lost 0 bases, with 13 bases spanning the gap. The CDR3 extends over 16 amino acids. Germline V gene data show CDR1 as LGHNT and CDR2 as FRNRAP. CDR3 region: CASGFTIQSSTDTQYF. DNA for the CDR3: TGTGCTAGTGGTTTTACGATACAGAGTAGCACAGATACGCAGTATTTT.

The CDR3 DNA reads as TGCAGCGTTCACGGACAGGGCTACACTGAAGCTTTCTTT. As protein: CSVHGQGYTEAFF. This chain uses TRBV29-1 with TRBJ1-1, with 8 bases matching TRBD1. J lost 3 bases, V lost 5 bases, and 5 bases had no gene match. Germline lookup yields CDR1 SQVTM and CDR2 ANQGSEA. The CDR3 is made up of 13 amino acids.

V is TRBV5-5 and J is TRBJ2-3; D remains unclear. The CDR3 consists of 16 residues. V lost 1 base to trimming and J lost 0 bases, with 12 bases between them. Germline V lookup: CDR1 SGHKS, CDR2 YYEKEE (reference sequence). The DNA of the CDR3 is TGTGCCAGCAGCTTGAAAAAGACAAGTAGCACAGATACGCAGTATTTT. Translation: CASSLKKTSSTDTQYF. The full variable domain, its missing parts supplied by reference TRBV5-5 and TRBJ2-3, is DAGVTQSPTHLIKTRGQQVTLRCSPISGHKSVSWYQQVLGQGPQFIFQYYEKEERGRGNFPDRFSARQFPNYSSELNVNALLLGDSALYLCASSLKKTSSTDTQYFGPGTRLTVL.

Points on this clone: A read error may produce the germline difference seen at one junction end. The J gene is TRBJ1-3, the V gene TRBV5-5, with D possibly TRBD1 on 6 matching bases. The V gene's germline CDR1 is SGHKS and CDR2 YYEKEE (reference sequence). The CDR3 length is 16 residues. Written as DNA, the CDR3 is TGTGCCAGCAGCTTCGGGGGGCAAGGTCCTGGAAGCACCATATATTTT. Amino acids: CASSFGGQGPGSTIYF.

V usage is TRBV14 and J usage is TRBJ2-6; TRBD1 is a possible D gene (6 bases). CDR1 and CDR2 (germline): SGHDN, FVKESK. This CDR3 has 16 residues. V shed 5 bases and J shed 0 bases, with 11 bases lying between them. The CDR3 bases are TGTGCCAGCAGCAGGACAGTTAGCTCTGGGGCCAACGTCCTGACTTTC. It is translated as CASSRTVSSGANVLTF.

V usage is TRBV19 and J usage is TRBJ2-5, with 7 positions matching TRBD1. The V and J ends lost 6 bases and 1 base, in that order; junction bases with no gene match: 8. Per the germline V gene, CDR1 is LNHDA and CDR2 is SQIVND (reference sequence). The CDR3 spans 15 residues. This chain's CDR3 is CASSTGTAIQETQYF. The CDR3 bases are TGTGCCAGTAGCACCGGGACAGCGATCCAAGAGACCCAGTACTTC. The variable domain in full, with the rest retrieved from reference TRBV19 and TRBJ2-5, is DGGITQSPKYLFRKEGQNVTLSCEQNLNHDAMYWYRQDPGQGLRLIYYSQIVNDFQKGDIAEGYSVSREKKESFPLTVTSAQKNPTAFYLCASSTGTAIQETQYFGPGTRLLVL.

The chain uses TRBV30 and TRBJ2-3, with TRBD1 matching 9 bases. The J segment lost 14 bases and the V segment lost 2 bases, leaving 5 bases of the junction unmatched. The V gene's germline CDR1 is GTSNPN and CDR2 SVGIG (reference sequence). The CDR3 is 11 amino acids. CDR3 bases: TGTGCCTGGAGTCCAGGGACAGGGCGGTATTTT. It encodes CAWSPGTGRYF.

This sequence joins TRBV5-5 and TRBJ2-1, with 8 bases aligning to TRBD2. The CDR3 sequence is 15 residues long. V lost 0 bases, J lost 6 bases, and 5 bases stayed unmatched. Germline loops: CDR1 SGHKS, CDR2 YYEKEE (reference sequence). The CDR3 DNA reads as TGTGCCAGCAGCTTGGAAAGCGGGGGCCCCAATGAGCAGTTCTTC. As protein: CASSLESGGPNEQFF. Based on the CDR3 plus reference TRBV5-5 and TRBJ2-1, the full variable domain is DAGVTQSPTHLIKTRGQQVTLRCSPISGHKSVSWYQQVLGQGPQFIFQYYEKEERGRGNFPDRFSARQFPNYSSELNVNALLLGDSALYLCASSLESGGPNEQFFGPGTRLTVL.

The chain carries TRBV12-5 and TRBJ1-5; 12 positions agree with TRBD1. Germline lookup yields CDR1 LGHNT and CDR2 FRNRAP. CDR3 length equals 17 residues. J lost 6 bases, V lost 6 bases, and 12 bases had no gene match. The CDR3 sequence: CASGSPPGTGGGQPQHF. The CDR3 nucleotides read TGTGCTAGTGGCTCACCCCCCGGGACAGGGGGCGGTCAGCCCCAGCATTTT. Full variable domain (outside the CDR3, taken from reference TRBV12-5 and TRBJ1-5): DARVTQTPRHKVTEMGQEVTMRCQPILGHNTVFWYRQTMMQGLELLAYFRNRAPLDDSGMPKDRFSAEMPDATLATLKIQPSEPRDSAVYFCASGSPPGTGGGQPQHFGDGTRLSIL.

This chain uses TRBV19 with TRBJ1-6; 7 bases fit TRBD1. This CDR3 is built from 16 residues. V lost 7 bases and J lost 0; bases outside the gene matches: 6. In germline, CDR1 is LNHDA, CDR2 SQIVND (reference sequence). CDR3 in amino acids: CASTRGTSSYNSPLHF. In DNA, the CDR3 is TGTGCCAGTACCAGGGGGACCAGCTCCTATAATTCACCCCTCCACTTT.